The subject of this entry is one T cell receptor (beta chain). The data stem from a study of blood T cell repertoires in COVID-19. As for the study in general: Whether acute or convalescent, the COVID-19 samples came from the United States, Italy and Spain.

Methods used by the authors: Estimated nucleated cell counts came from reference gene primer amplification. Clones were sequenced by immunoSEQ multiplex PCR, and TCRdb holds only the in-frame ones, with some missing. The V and J calls and clone size were taken over from that table, and D and trimming were inferred from the DNA. Found here are around 420,000 clones, roughly 88% of them singletons; the top ten hold more than 2%. Categorization into cohorts depended on clinical history that participants reported. Trimming took off 9 bases at V and 4 bases at J, with 16 bases between the two ends. The germline V gene has CDR1 SGHRS and CDR2 YFSETQ. There are 13 residues in the CDR3.

The receptor was isolated from a woman in her thirties or forties with acute COVID-19. Specimen: PBMCs or T cells enriched from blood (not recorded which). The rearrangement links TRBV5-1 to TRBJ1-1, with D perhaps TRBD1 (5 bases). The CDR3 DNA follows: TGCGCCACTACTCGGGGGTTTGGCACTGAAGCTTTCTTT. Its protein is CATTRGFGTEAFF.